The 15 T cell receptor beta chains in this list originate from one sample, sequenced in a study of PD-1 blockade in classical Hodgkin lymphoma. Brentuximab vedotin exposure varied, and every patient relapsed after autologous stem cell transplantation. TCRdb's table, derived via immunoSEQ multiplex PCR, lists solely in-frame clones and lacks some. The sample records some 150,000 clones, just under 80% being singletons. The material was peripheral blood mononuclear cells (PBMCs), obtained before the second cycle of nivolumab. The receptors here all came from a human donor with classical Hodgkin lymphoma.

This chain links TRBV7-3 with TRBJ1-1; possible D gene TRBD1, 6 bases. Trimming stripped 6 bases from V and 4 bases from J, with 15 bases between. The CDR3 has 14 residues. Germline values: CDR1 SGHTA, CDR2 FQGTGA. CDR3 sequence: CASSLQGWSTEAFF. The CDR3 DNA is TGTGCCAGCAGTTTACAGGGATGGAGCACTGAAGCTTTCTTT.

The rearrangement joins TRBV14 to TRBJ2-1; a weak D match, TRBD2 (6 bases). There are 14 residues in the CDR3. Germline loops: CDR1 SGHDN, CDR2 FVKESK. The V gene lost 1 base and the J gene lost 2 bases, with 6 bases spanning the gap. CDR3 DNA: TGTGCCAGCAGCCAAGCGGGAGCCTACAATGAGCAGTTCTTC. Translation gives CASSQAGAYNEQFF.

The chain links TRBV14 to TRBJ2-1; D possibly corresponds to TRBD2 (6 bases). V was clipped by 0 bases and J by 7 bases, with 16 bases between them. Germline V gives CDR1 SGHDN, CDR2 FVKESK. This CDR3 contains 16 residues. CDR3 sequence (DNA): TGTGCCAGCAGCCAAGATGTCGGGAGAGGGCTTAATGAGCAGTTCTTC. Its protein is CASSQDVGRGLNEQFF.

V usage is TRBV9 and J usage is TRBJ1-2, with a weak D call TRBD1 (5 bases). The germline gives CDR1 SGDLS, CDR2 YYNGEE. This CDR3 has 12 residues. V was shortened by 4 bases and J by 9 bases, with 13 bases between the two germline ends. The CDR3 DNA reads TGTGCCAGCAGCCCGTGGGGGGGTCGCTACACCTTC. Its protein product is CASSPWGGRYTF.

This rearrangement joins TRBV6-6 to TRBJ2-5; 9 bases align to TRBD2. Germline trimming cut 6 bases from V and 4 bases from J; bases unmatched to any gene: 3. The CDR3 has 13 amino acids. In germline, CDR1 is MNHNY, CDR2 SVGAGI (reference sequence). The CDR3 DNA sequence: TGTGCCAGCAGCTTTAGCGGGAGAGAGACCCAGTACTTC. It codes for CASSFSGRETQYF.

The J gene is TRBJ2-1, the V gene TRBV5-6; 8 positions match TRBD2. Germline trimming cut 2 bases from V and 7 bases from J; bases unmatched to any gene: 14. Germline-derived CDR1 and CDR2 are SGHDT and YYEEEE. The CDR3 extends over 17 amino acids. CDR3 amino acids: CASSFRFQTSVGNEQFF. CDR3 DNA: TGTGCCAGCAGCTTTAGGTTTCAGACTAGCGTAGGGAATGAGCAGTTCTTC.

The chain uses TRBV10-3 and TRBJ1-5, with D perhaps TRBD1 (5 bases). Germline lookup yields CDR1 ENHRY and CDR2 SYGVKD. Trimming pared 0 bases from V and 5 bases from J, leaving 14 bases between. The CDR3 is made up of 16 amino acids. The CDR3 protein is CAISESTPGGHQPQHF. In DNA form, the CDR3 reads TGTGCCATCAGTGAGTCGACTCCCGGGGGACATCAGCCCCAGCATTTT.

This rearrangement joins TRBV19 to TRBJ1-3; the D is unclear. V gave up 5 bases and J gave up 0 bases, with 11 bases separating them. CDR3 length: 15 amino acids. CDR1 is LNHDA and CDR2 is SQIVND in the germline V gene (reference sequence). The CDR3 sequence: CASSWQTFSGNTIYF. Written as DNA, the CDR3 is TGTGCCAGTAGTTGGCAAACCTTCTCTGGAAACACCATATATTTT.

The V and J genes are TRBV19 and TRBJ2-7, with D possibly called TRBD1 or TRBD2 (5 bases each). The CDR3 is 15 amino acids. V dropped 6 bases and J dropped 1 base, with 16 bases sitting between them. Germline values: CDR1 LNHDA, CDR2 SQIVND (reference sequence). The CDR3: CASSIRRDRSYEQYF. For the CDR3, the DNA is TGTGCCAGTAGCATCCGCCGGGACCGATCCTACGAGCAGTACTTC.

The rearrangement uses TRBV11-3 and TRBJ2-3, with D maybe TRBD1 (5 bases). Between the trimmed V and J ends, which lost 5 bases and 2 bases, there was a span of 14 bases. CDR3 size: 15 residues. CDR1 and CDR2 from the germline V gene are SGHNT and YENEEA. CDR3 loop: CASSPLGLPTDTQYF. CDR3 bases: TGTGCCAGCAGCCCCCTGGGGCTTCCCACAGATACGCAGTATTTT. The whole variable domain, filled in from reference TRBV11-3 and TRBJ2-3, reads EAGVVQSPRYKIIEKKQPVAFWCNPISGHNTLYWYLQNLGQGPELLIRYENEEAVDDSQLPKDRFSAERLKGVDSTLKIQPAELGDSAVYLCASSPLGLPTDTQYFGPGTRLTVL.

The chain has TRBV11-1 and TRBJ2-5, with D perhaps matching TRBD2 (5 bases). The CDR3 length is 14 residues. Germline CDR1 is SGHAT and CDR2 is FQDESV (reference sequence). V was trimmed by 1 base and J by 5 bases, leaving 11 bases between them. This CDR3 reads CASSLGIQRETQYF. The CDR3 nucleotides read TGTGCCAGCAGCTTAGGCATACAGCGGGAGACCCAGTACTTC.

This chain connects TRBV6-5 to TRBJ1-5; TRBD1 matches at 8 bases. With 5 bases clipped from V and 4 bases from J, the junction kept 7 bases outside the gene matches. This CDR3 region has 15 residues. Germline lookup yields CDR1 MNHEY and CDR2 SVGAGI. The CDR3 loop reads CASSITGQGNQPQHF. CDR3 DNA sequence: TGTGCCAGCAGTATCACTGGACAGGGAAATCAGCCCCAGCATTTT.

V gene TRBV4-1 combines with J gene TRBJ2-4; possibly TRBD1 for D (6 bases). Trimming took 1 base from V and 3 from J, leaving 22 bases between them. There are 19 residues in the CDR3. Germline values: CDR1 MGHRA, CDR2 YSYEKL. The CDR3 coding sequence is TGCGCCAGCAGCCAAGGAATCTTGGGGGACAAGGCTGGCAAAAACATTCAGTACTTC. Translating gives CASSQGILGDKAGKNIQYF.

The chain has TRBV18 and TRBJ2-2; 7 nucleotides line up with TRBD1. V was pared by 4 bases and J by 2 bases, with 4 bases of the junction left unmatched. The germline CDR1 and CDR2 sequences are KGHSH and LQKENI. The CDR3 contains 15 residues. In nucleotides, the CDR3 is TGTGCCAGCTCACTGACAGGGATAAACACCGGGGAGCTGTTTTTT. Its protein product is CASSLTGINTGELFF.

The chain joins TRBV7-8 to TRBJ1-5; TRBD1 might be the D (6 bases). The germline V and J ends were trimmed by 5 bases and 0 bases, with 20 bases remaining between them. The CDR3 contains 18 residues. The germline V gene has CDR1 SGHVS and CDR2 FQNEAQ. CDR3 sequence: CASSPLGGRGYSNQPQHF. In DNA form, the CDR3 reads TGTGCCAGCAGCCCCTTGGGGGGCCGGGGTTATAGCAATCAGCCCCAGCATTTT.